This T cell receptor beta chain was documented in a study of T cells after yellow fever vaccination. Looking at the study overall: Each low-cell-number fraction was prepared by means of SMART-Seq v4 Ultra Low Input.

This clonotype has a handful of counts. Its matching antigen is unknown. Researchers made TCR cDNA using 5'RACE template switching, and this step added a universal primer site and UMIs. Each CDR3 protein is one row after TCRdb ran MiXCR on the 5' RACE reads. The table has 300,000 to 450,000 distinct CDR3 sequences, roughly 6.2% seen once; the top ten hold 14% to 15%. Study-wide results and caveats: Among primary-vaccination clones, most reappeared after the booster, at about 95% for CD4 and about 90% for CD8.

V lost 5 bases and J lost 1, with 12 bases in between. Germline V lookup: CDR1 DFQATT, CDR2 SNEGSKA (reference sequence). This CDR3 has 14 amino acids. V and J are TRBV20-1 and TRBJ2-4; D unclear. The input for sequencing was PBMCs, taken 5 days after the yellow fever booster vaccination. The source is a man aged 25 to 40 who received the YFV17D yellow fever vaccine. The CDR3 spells CSADLSLAKNIQYF. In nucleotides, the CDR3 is TGCAGTGCTGACTTAAGTCTGGCCAAAAACATTCAGTACTTC.